This T cell receptor beta chain emerged from a study of blood T cell repertoires in COVID-19. Sequencing used immunoSEQ multiplex PCR; TCRdb keeps in-frame clones, though not all of them. The table has a few hundred thousand clones, about 90% seen once; the top ten hold 2% to 2.5%. V gave up 2 bases and J gave up 0 bases, with 12 bases separating them. This CDR3 is built from 16 residues. CDR1 and CDR2 from the germline V gene are SGHRS and YFSETQ. The TCR comes from a woman aged 45-65 years who had recovered from COVID-19. The sequenced sample consisted of peripheral blood. The chain couples TRBV5-1 to TRBJ2-4, with a tentative D call TRBD2 (6 bases). CDR3 in amino acids: CASSFAGPVAKNIQYF. Written as DNA, the CDR3 is TGCGCCAGCAGCTTCGCGGGACCAGTAGCCAAAAACATTCAGTACTTC.